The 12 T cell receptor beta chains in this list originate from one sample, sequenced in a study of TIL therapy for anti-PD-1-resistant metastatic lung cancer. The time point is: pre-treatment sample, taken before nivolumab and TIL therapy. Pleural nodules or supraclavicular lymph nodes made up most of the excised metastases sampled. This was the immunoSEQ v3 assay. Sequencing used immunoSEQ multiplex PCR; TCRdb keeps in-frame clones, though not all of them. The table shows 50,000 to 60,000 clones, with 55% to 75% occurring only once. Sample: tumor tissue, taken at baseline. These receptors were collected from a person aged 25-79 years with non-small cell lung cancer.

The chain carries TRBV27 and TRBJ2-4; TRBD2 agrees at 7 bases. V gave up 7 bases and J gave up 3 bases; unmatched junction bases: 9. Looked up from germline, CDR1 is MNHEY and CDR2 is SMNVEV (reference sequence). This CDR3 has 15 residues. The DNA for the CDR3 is TGTGCCAGCACGGAAATGGGGGGGGGCAAAAACATTCAGTACTTC. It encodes CASTEMGGGKNIQYF.

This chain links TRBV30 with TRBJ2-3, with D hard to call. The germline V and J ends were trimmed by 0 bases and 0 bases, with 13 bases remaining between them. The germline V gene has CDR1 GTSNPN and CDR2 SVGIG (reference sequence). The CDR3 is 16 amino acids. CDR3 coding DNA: TGTGCCTGGAGTGTAATGGTGGGGTCTAGCACAGATACGCAGTATTTT. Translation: CAWSVMVGSSTDTQYF.

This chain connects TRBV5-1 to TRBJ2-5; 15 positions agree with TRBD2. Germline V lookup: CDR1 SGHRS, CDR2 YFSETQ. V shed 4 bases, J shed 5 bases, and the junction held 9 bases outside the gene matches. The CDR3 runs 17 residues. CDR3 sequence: CASSRGLAGGMGETQYF. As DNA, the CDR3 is TGCGCCAGCAGCCGTGGACTAGCGGGAGGGATGGGGGAGACCCAGTACTTC.

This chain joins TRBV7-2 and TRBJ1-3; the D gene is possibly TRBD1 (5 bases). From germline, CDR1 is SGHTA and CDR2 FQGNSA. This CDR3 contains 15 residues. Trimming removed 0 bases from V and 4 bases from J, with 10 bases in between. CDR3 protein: CASSLAWGIGNTIYF. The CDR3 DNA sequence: TGTGCCAGCAGCTTAGCGTGGGGCATAGGAAACACCATATATTTT.

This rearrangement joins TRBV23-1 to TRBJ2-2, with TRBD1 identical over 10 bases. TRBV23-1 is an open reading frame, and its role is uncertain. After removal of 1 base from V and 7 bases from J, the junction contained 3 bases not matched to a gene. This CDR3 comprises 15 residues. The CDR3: CASSQWTGGGGELFF. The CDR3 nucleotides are TGCGCCAGCAGTCAATGGACAGGGGGTGGCGGGGAGCTGTTTTTT.

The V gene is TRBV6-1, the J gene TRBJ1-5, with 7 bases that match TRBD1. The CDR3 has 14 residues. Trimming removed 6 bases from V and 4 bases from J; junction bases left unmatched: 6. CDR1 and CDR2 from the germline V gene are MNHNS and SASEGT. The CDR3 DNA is TGTGCCAGCAGGCTGGGACAGAATAATCAGCCCCAGCATTTT. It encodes CASRLGQNNQPQHF.

This CDR3 reads CASSIARGSPLHF. In DNA, the CDR3 is TGTGCCAGTAGTATCGCCCGGGGATCACCCCTCCACTTT. J is TRBJ1-6 and V is TRBV19; D is unclear. CDR1 LNHDA and CDR2 SQIVND come from the germline V gene (reference sequence). This CDR3 comprises 13 residues. V lost 3 bases to trimming and J lost 10 bases, with 10 bases between them.

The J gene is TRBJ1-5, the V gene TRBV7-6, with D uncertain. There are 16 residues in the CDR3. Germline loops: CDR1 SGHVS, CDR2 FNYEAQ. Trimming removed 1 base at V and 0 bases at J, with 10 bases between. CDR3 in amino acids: CASSLEAAHSNQPQHF. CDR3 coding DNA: TGTGCCAGCAGCTTAGAGGCAGCACATAGCAATCAGCCCCAGCATTTT.

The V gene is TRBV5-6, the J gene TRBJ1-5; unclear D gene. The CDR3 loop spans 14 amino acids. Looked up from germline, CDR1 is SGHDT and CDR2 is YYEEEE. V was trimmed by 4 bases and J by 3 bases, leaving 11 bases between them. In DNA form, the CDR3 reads TGTGCCAGCAGCGCTGGACTCGTCAATCAGCCCCAGCATTTT. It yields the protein CASSAGLVNQPQHF.

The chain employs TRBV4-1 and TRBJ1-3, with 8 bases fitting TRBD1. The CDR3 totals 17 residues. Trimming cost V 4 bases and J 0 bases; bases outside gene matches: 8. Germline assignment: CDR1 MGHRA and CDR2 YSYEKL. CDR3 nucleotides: TGCGCCAGCAGCCTAATTAACAGGGGGATCTCTGGAAACACCATATATTTT. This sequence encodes CASSLINRGISGNTIYF.

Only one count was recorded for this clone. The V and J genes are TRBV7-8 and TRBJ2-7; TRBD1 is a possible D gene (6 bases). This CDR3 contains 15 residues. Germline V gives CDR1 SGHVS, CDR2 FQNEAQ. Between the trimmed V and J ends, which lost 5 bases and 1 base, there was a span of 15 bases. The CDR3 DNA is TGTGCCAGCAGCCCCCGGGACACCTTGTCCTACGAGCAGTACTTC. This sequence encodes CASSPRDTLSYEQYF. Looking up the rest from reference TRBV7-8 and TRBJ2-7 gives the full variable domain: GAGVSQSPRYKVAKRGQDVALRCDPISGHVSLFWYQQALGQGPEFLTYFQNEAQLDKSGLPSDRFFAERPEGSVSTLKIQRTQQEDSAVYLCASSPRDTLSYEQYFGPGTRLTVT.

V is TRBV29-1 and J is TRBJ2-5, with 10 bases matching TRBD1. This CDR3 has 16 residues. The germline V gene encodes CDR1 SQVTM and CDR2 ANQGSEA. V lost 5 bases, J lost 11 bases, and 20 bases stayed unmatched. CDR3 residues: CSVTLRSGQGRREQYF. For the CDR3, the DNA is TGCAGCGTTACCTTACGATCGGGACAGGGGCGTAGGGAGCAGTACTTC.